This T cell receptor beta chain was obtained from a study of monozygotic twins with inflammatory bowel disease (dated by TCRdb to the late 2010s). About the full investigation: A total of some 30 monozygotic twin pairs were included in the full study, comprising nine German pairs (four IBD-concordant, five IBD-discordant) and 19 IBD-discordant Danish pairs. The search for disease-associated traits relied mainly on comparing, within discordant pairs, IBD patients with their genetically identical healthy co-twins. Each individual had, on average, about 151 000 unique TCRalpha sequences and 181 000 unique TCRbeta sequences available for analysis. What the authors observed across the whole study: No difference in repertoire similarity was observed between concordant and discordant twins, possibly owing to limited statistical power. Distinction between different T cell subtypes could not be achieved in the analysis. Because patients received different immunosuppressive treatments, the repertoires may have picked up extra background noise and variability between individuals. TCRbeta repertoire diversity, by inverse Simpson index, was decreased in IBD patients compared with their healthy co-twins. Compared with healthy twins, IBD patients had fewer clonotypes in common with other individuals, a difference most pronounced in patients showing signs of disease activity. No single strong signal or clonotype linked to IBD turned up in the results, so the idea that one exists was not supported.

From each donor, a roughly 2.3 ml peripheral blood sample was collected into PAXgene tubes and stored at -80 degrees C. Total RNA was isolated from whole blood with the PAXgene blood miRNA kit on an automated QIAcube, without T cell sorting. Peripheral blood from monozygotic twin pairs, either concordant or discordant for inflammatory bowel disease, underwent deep TCRalpha and TCRbeta repertoire profiling that used unique molecular barcoding. Smoking habits were recorded for all twin pairs, and each individual was classified as a current, former or never smoker. The receptor library was made with 5' RACE. The input for every TCR library was around 3.5 ug of total RNA. For each sample, cDNA synthesis was carried out in eight separate reactions using SMARTScribe reverse transcriptase. During cDNA synthesis, unique molecular identifiers containing a 6-nucleotide sample barcode were introduced by template switching. TCRalpha and TCRbeta cDNA was amplified by two nested PCRs of around 16 and 10 cycles, with bead purification after each PCR. Before amplification, cDNA was treated with uracil DNA-glycosylase and purified using the QIAquick PCR purification kit. The second PCR added Illumina TruSeq-compatible adapters along with sample-specific barcodes. TapeStation and Qubit were used to check library quality and concentration, and 5 ng of each library was pooled. Sequencing of the pooled libraries was done on an Illumina HiSeq2500 single-index Rapid Run using custom sequencing primers and 2 x 100 bp reads. Regarding the original processing steps: UMI-based consensus assembly with MiGEC version 1.2.6 was used to correct PCR and sequencing errors. V(D)J alignment, clonotype assembly and CDR3 extraction were performed with MiXCR version 2.1.1. Gene usage, clonotype sharing and MAIT/NKT TCR abundance were normalised by analysing the top 1000, 10 000 and 20 000 clonotypes per sample. After downsampling to 27 000 UMIs, diversity was calculated as the inverse Simpson index using the vegan R package. Paired Mann-Whitney U tests were applied to discordant twin pairs, and Benjamini-Hochberg correction was used for multiple testing. After reprocessing by TCRdb, each CDR3 protein sequence is one entry, and no DNA is given. These V and J calls are TCRdb output, not the study's own analysis. The data table for this sample lists about 140,000 distinct CDR3 sequences. Jointly, the top ten make up about 1.2% of the sample.

For this clonotype: The antigen it recognizes is unknown.

CDR1 GTSNPN and CDR2 SVGIG were looked up in the germline V gene (reference sequence). Reading from cysteine to phenylalanine, the CDR3 counts 15 amino acids. No DNA has been recorded. The sequenced sample consisted of blood. This sequence uses TRBV30 and TRBJ1-2. This sequence originates from a human donor with ulcerative colitis or Crohn's disease, or a healthy co-twin of an affected twin (not recorded which). The CDR3 region: CAWSPTVHPNYGYTF.